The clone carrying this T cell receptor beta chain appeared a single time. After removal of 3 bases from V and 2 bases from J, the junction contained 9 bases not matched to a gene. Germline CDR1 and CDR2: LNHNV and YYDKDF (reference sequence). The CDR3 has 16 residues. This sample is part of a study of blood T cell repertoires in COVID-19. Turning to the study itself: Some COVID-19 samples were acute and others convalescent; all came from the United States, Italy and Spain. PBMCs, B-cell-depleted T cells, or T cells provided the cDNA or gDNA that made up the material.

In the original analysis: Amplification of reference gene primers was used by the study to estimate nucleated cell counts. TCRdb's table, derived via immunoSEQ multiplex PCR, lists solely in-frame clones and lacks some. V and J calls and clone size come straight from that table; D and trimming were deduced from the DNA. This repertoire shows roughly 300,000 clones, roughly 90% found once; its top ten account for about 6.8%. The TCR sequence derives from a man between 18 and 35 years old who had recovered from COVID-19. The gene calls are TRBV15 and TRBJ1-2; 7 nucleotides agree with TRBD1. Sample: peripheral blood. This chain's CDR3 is CATSSDRERKNYGYTF. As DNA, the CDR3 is TGTGCCACCAGCAGTGACAGGGAGAGGAAGAACTATGGCTACACCTTC.